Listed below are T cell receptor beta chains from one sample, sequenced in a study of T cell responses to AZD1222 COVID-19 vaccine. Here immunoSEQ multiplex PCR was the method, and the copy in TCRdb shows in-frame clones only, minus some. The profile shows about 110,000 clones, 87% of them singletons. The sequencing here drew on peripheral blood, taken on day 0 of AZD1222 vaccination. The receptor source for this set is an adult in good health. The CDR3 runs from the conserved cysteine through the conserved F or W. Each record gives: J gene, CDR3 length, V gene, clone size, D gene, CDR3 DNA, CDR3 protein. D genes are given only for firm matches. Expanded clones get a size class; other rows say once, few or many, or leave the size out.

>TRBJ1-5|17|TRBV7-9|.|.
TGTGCCAGCAGCCGAAGCCGGGCACCTGGACACAACCAGCCCCAGCATTTT
CASSRSRAPGHNQPQHF
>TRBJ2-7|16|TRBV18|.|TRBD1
TGTGCCAGCTCACCTACTCCGGGACAGAGATCCTACGAGCAGTACTTC
CASSPTPGQRSYEQYF
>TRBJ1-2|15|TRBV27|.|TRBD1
TGTGCCAGCAACCCTGCCGGGACAGCGAACTATGGCTACACCTTC
CASNPAGTANYGYTF
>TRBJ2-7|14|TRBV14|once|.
TGTGCCAGCAGCCAAGGCCCTGGGCGCCACGAGCAGTACTTC
CASSQGPGRHEQYF
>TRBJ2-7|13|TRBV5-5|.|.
TGTGCCAGCAGCTTGAGACCCAACTACGAGCAGTACTTC
CASSLRPNYEQYF
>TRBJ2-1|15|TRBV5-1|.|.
TGCGCCAGCAGCGAACCGGGGCACTCCTACAATGAGCAGTTCTTC
CASSEPGHSYNEQFF
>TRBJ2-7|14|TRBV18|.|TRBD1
TGTGCCAGCTCCGGGACAGGGGGCTCCTACGAGCAGTACTTC
CASSGTGGSYEQYF
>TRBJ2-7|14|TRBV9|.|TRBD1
TGTGCCAGCAGCAAAGGGGGCGAGGCCTACGAGCAGTACTTC
CASSKGGEAYEQYF
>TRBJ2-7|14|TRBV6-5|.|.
TGTGCCAGCAGTACGTACAGGTACCTCTACGAGCAGTACTTC
CASSTYRYLYEQYF
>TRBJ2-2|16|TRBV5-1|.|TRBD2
TGCGCCAGCAGCTGGGCCCTAGCGGGGGTAGTCGGGGAGCTGTTTTTT
CASSWALAGVVGELFF
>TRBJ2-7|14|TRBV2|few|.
TGTGCCAGCAGTGAAGCCGGGGATGACTACGAGCAGTACTTC
CASSEAGDDYEQYF
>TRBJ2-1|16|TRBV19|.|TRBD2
TGTGCCAGTAGTATAAGGCGCGGGAGCTCCTACAATGAGCAGTTCTTC
CASSIRRGSSYNEQFF
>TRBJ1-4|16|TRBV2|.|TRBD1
TGTGCCAGCAACCGACAGGGGGCGGCAACTAATGAAAAACTGTTTTTT
CASNRQGAATNEKLFF
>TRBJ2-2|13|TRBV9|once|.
TGTGCCAGCAGCGTAGGGGGGATCGGGGAGCTGTTTTTT
CASSVGGIGELFF
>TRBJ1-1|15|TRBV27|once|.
TGTGCCAGCAGTACGCGGACACTCATGAACACTGAAGCTTTCTTT
CASSTRTLMNTEAFF
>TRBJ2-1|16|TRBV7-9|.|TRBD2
TGTGCCAGCAGCAGGTCTAGCGGAGAAACTTACAATGAGCAGTTCTTC
CASSRSSGETYNEQFF
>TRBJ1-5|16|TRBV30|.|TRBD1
TGTGCCTGGAGATCCCCCCAAGGGACAGGGAATCAGCCCCAGCATTTT
CAWRSPQGTGNQPQHF
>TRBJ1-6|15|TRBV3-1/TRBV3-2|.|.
TGTGCCAGCAGCCTTCGGGACGTAGATAATTCACCCCTCCACTTT
CASSLRDVDNSPLHF
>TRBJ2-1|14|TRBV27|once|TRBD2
TGTGCCAGCAGTGGGACTAGCGGGTACGGGGAGCAGTTCTTC
CASSGTSGYGEQFF
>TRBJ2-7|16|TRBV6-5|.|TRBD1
TGTGCCAGCAGATACCCGGGACAGGGGGTAGGGTACGAGCAGTACTTC
CASRYPGQGVGYEQYF
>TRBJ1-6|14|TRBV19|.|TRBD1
TGTGCCAGTAGGACGGGACAGGGTAATTCACCCCTCCACTTT
CASRTGQGNSPLHF
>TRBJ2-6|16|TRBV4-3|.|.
TGCGCCAGCAGCCAAGATCGCGGTACTGGGGCCAACGTCCTGACTTTC
CASSQDRGTGANVLTF
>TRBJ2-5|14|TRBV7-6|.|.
TGTGCCAGCAGCCAGTGGGGCAACGGGGAGACCCAGTACTTC
CASSQWGNGETQYF
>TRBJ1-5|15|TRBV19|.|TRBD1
TGTGCCAGTAGTGGGACAGGGGCGGGCAATCAGCCCCAGCATTTT
CASSGTGAGNQPQHF
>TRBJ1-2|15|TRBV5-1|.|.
TGCGCCAGCAGCTTGGCCAGCGGTTCTGACTATGGCTACACCTTC
CASSLASGSDYGYTF
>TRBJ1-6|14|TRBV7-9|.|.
TGTGCCAGCAGCTTGAGCACAGTTAATTCACCCCTCCACTTT
CASSLSTVNSPLHF
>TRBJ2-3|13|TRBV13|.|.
TGTGCCAGCAGACTCTCCTACACAGATACGCAGTATTTT
CASRLSYTDTQYF
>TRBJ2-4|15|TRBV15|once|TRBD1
TGTGCCACCAAGTCAGGGGGCATAGCCAAAAACATTCAGTACTTC
CATKSGGIAKNIQYF
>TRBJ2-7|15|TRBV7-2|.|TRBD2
TGTGCCAGCAGCTTATGGGGGGGAGGGTCCTACGAGCAGTACTTC
CASSLWGGGSYEQYF
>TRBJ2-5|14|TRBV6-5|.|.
TGTGCCAGCAGTTCCCGTGAGCTACAAGAGACCCAGTACTTC
CASSSRELQETQYF
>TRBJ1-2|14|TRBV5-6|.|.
TGTGCCAGCAGCTTGGGCAGGAACAACTATGGCTACACCTTC
CASSLGRNNYGYTF